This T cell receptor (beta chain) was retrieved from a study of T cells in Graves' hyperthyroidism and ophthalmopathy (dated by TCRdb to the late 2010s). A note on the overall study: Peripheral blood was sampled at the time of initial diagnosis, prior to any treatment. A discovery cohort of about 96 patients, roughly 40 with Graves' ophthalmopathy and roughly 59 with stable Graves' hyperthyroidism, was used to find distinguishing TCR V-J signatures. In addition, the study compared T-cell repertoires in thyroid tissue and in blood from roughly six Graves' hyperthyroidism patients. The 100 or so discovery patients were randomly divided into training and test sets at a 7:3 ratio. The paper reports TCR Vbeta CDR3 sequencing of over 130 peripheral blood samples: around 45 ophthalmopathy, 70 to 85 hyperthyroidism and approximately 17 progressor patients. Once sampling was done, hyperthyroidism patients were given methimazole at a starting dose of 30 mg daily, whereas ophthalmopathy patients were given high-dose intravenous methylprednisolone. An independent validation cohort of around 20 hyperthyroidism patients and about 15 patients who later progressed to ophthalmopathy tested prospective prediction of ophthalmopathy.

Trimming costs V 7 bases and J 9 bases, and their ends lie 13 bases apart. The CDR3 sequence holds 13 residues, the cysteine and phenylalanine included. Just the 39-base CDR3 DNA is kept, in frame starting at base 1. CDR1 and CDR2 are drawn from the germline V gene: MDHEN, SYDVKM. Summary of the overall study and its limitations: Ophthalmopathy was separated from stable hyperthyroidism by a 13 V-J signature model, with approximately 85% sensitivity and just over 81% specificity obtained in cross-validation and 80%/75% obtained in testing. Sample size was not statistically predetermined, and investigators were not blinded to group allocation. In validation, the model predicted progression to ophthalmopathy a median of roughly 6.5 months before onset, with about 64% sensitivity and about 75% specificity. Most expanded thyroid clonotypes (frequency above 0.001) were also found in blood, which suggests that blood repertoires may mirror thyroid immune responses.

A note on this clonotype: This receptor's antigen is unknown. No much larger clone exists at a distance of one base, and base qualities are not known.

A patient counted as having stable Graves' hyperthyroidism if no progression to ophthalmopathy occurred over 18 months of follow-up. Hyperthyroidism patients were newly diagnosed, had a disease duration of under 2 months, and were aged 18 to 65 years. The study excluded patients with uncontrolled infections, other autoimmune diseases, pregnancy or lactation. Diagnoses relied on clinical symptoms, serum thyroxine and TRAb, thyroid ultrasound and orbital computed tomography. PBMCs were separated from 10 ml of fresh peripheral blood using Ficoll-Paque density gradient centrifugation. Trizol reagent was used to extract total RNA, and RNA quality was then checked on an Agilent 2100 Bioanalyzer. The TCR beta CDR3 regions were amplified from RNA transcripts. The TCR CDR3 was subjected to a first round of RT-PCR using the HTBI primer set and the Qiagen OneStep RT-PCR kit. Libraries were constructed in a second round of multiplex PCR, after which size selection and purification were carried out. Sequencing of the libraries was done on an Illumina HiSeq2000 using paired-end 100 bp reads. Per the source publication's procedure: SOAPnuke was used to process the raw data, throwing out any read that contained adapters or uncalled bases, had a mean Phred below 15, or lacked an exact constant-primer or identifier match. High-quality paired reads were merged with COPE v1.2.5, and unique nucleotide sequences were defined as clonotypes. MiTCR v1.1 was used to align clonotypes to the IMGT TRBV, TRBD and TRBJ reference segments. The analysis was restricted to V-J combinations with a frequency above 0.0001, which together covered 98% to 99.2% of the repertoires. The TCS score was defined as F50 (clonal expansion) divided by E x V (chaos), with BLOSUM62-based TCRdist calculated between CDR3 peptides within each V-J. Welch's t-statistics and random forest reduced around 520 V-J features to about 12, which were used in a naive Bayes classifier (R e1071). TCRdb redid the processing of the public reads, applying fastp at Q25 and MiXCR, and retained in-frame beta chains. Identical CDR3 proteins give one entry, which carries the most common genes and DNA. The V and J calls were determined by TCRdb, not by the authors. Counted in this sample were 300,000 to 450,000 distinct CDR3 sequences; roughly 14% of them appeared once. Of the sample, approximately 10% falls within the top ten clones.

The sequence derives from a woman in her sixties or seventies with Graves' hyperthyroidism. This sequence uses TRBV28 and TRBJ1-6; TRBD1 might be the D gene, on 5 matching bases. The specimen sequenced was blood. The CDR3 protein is CASNKFRASPLHF. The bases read TGTGCCAGCAACAAATTCAGGGCTTCACCCCTCCACTTT.